The clone carrying this T cell receptor (beta chain) came up once. Its antigen is unidentified. Germline CDR1 SGDLS, CDR2 YYNGEE. Trimming left V 6 bases short and J 7 bases short, with 17 bases between. This CDR3 spans 14 amino acids. This sample is drawn from a study of CD8 T cells in Susac syndrome. Study findings and constraints: Clonal expansion was absent from the CD4+ T cell repertoires in Susac syndrome.

Reverse transcription of about 0.5 to 1 ug RNA used random hexamers. One entry per CDR3 protein results from TCRdb running MiXCR on the immunoSEQ multiplex PCR reads. The table has 150,000 or so distinct CDR3 sequences, approximately 95% seen once. The chain employs TRBV9 and TRBJ2-1; D is possibly TRBD1 (7 bases). What was sequenced was CD4+ T cells from PBMCs. This TCR was recovered from a human donor with Susac syndrome. The CDR3 is CASTGTAGGNEQFF. CDR3 bases: TGTGCCAGCACCGGGACAGCAGGGGGGAATGAGCAGTTCTTC.